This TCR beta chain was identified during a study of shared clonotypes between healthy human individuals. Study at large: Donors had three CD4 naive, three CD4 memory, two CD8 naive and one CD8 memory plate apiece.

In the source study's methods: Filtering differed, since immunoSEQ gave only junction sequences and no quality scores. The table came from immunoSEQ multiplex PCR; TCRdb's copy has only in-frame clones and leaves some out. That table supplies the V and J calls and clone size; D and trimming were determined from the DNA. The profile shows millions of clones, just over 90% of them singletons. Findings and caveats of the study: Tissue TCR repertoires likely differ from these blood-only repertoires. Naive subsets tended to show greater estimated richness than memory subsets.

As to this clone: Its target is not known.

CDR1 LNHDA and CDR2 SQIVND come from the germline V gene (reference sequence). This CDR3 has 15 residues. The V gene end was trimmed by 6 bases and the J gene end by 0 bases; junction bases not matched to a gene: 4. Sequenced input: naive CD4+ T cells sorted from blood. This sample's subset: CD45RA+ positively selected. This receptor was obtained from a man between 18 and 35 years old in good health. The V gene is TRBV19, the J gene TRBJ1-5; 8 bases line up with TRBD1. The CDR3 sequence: CASRDREYSNQPQHF. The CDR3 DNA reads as TGTGCCAGTAGGGACAGGGAATATAGCAATCAGCCCCAGCATTTT.